This T cell receptor (beta chain) was found in a study of T-cell memory formation after mild COVID-19 (dated by TCRdb to the early 2020s). About the full investigation: TCR sequence clusters from the two donors were largely donor specific. In two donors, T-cell clones that expanded and contracted after mild COVID-19 were tracked by sequencing TCRalpha and TCRbeta repertoires over time. Two young, previously healthy adult volunteers, one female and one male, were included in the cohort.

TCRdb lists the instrument as Illumina NovaSeq 6000. cDNA libraries for TCRalpha and TCRbeta were prepared by 5'RACE using constant-segment primers, with sample barcodes and unique molecular identifiers added. RNA was extracted from every sample with Trizol reagent. Library amplification was performed in two PCR steps, and a second sample barcode and Illumina TruSeq adapters were introduced in the second step. Libraries were sequenced on an Illumina NovaSeq with 2 x 150 bp paired-end reads. The source study handled its data this way. The reads were demultiplexed and collapsed into UMI-guided consensus sequences using migec v1.2.7. With mixcr v2.1.11, UMI consensuses were aligned to TRA and TRB V and J templates and assembled into clonotypes. A clonotype was counted as expanded or contracted only if both edgeR and NoisET called the change significant, with noise models trained on biological replicates. For edgeR calls, the thresholds were a false discovery rate-adjusted p below 0.01 and a log2 fold-change of 1. As an exploratory analysis of dynamics, max-normalized trajectories of the 1000 most abundant clonotypes were examined by PCA with hierarchical clustering. Each responding clone was given a CD4 or CD8 phenotype based on the CD4+ and CD8+ repertoires, which had been sequenced separately. TCRdb handled the public reads itself, with Q25 trimming in fastp and clone calling in MiXCR, and kept productive beta chains. Rows with one shared CDR3 protein collapse into an entry with the most common genes and DNA. TCRdb's processing, not the study's, gives the V and J calls here. Recorded for this sample are roughly 240,000 distinct CDR3 sequences; 15% to 20% of them occurred a single time. Jointly, the top ten make up 22% of the sample.

Here is what the overall study found, with its caveats: Clones contracting from day 15 to 85 had balanced CD4/CD8 phenotypes, while a second wave expanding from day 15 to 37 was biased towards CD4+. SARS-CoV-2 specificity was not confirmed for the second-wave clones peaking on day 37. The detection of some responding clones in pre-infection memory suggests that pre-existing cross-reactive memory T cells joined the SARS-CoV-2 response. Only a couple of mild cases were covered in the study, and larger cohorts including severe cases with pre-infection samples were considered necessary. Contracting CD4+ clones appeared mostly in the CM and EM memory subsets, whereas CD8+ clones were enriched in EMRA.

Ficoll-Paque density gradient centrifugation was the method used to isolate PBMCs. This clonotype was detected only a few times. The antigen it recognizes is unknown. Base qualities were left out, and no much larger clone turns up one base away. At the junction V is shortened by 1 base and J by 5 bases, with 21 bases in between. According to the germline V gene (reference sequence), CDR1 reads SGHKS and CDR2 reads YYEKEE. From the cysteine up to the phenylalanine, the CDR3 has a length of 17 residues. Only the CDR3 portion is preserved as DNA: 51 bases, with reading frame beginning at the first base. This receptor was taken from a man aged 18 to 29 who had mild COVID-19 (a few samples of this study predate the infection). The sample titles of this study are shuffled in the database, so cell type and time point are left out; the donor was told from shared clones. Recombination connected TRBV5-5 to TRBJ1-1; D gene: possibly TRBD1, on 6 matching bases. Sequencing was done on a sample of PBMCs or a T cell subset sorted from them (not recorded which). The sequence in DNA is TGTGCCAGCAGCTTGTGGCGCGTCGGGACACTAAGTACTGAAGCTTTCTTT. This encodes CASSLWRVGTLSTEAFF.